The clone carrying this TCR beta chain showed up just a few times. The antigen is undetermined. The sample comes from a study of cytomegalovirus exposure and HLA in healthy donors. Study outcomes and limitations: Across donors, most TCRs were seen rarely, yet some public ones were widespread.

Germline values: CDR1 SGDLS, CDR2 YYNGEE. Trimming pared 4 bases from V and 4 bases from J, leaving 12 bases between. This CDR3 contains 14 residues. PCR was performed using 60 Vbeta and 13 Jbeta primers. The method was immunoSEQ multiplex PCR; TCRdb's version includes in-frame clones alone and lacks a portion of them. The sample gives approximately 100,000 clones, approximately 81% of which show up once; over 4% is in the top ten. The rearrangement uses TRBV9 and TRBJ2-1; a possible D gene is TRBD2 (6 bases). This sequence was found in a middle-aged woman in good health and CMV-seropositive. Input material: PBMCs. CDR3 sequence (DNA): TGTGCCAGCAGCTTAACCGGGACTTACAATGAGCAGTTCTTC. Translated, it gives CASSLTGTYNEQFF.